A single sample is the source of the 9 T cell receptor beta chains below, sequenced in a study of response to subunit inactivated influenza vaccine. MiXCR, run by TCRdb on the RT-PCR reads, gives a single entry per CDR3 protein. The table has roughly 700,000 distinct CDR3 sequences, roughly 13% seen once; the top ten hold approximately 7%. The specimen was PBMCs from blood, collected approximately 15 days before vaccination. The receptor source for this set is a man in his fifties or sixties who received an inactivated influenza vaccine.

The CDR3 sequence: CASSLKTGEYPNEQFF. Here the CDR3 DNA reads TGTGCCAGCAGTTTAAAGACCGGGGAGTATCCCAATGAGCAGTTCTTC. This rearrangement joins TRBV27 to TRBJ2-1; D is perhaps TRBD2 (5 bases). The CDR3 totals 16 residues. Trimming took 2 bases from V and 6 from J, leaving 17 bases between them. The V gene's germline CDR1 is MNHEY and CDR2 SMNVEV (reference sequence).

The J gene is TRBJ1-2, the V gene TRBV7-9; D call uncertain. Germline V gives CDR1 SEHNR, CDR2 FQNEAQ (reference sequence). The CDR3 extends over 16 amino acids. Deletions cut 0 bases from V and 0 bases from J, with 11 bases between. The DNA for the CDR3 is TGTGCCAGCAGCTTAGCGGGCCCTGATACTAACTATGGCTACACCTTC. It encodes CASSLAGPDTNYGYTF.

This clonotype was seen more than once but under ten times. CDR3 region: CSAILLGTKNNEQFF. CDR3 DNA sequence: TGCAGTGCTATCCTCCTTGGGACCAAAAACAATGAGCAGTTCTTC. The genes are TRBV20-1 and TRBJ2-1; D might be TRBD1 or TRBD2, each matching 5 bases. Germline V CDR1 and CDR2: DFQATT, SNEGSKA (reference sequence). The CDR3 runs to 15 residues. V was trimmed by 4 bases and J by 5 bases, leaving 18 bases between them.

This clonotype has just a few counts. This rearrangement joins TRBV15 to TRBJ2-1, with unresolved D. The CDR3 sequence is 12 residues long. The V end was cut by 0 bases, the J end by 9 bases, with 6 bases between. Germline loops: CDR1 LNHNV, CDR2 YYDKDF (reference sequence). The CDR3 nucleotides are TGTGCCACCAGCAGAGACGTGAGTGAGCAGTTCTTC. Protein product: CATSRDVSEQFF.

The table lists this clonotype with a few counts. The chain uses TRBV12-3 or TRBV12-4 and TRBJ2-1; a weak D match, TRBD1 (5 bases). The CDR3 is 13 residues long. V lost 2 bases and J lost 8, with 10 bases in between. CDR3 nucleotides: TGTGCCAGCAGTTTATCCAGGGCTGATGAGCAGTTCTTC. This sequence encodes CASSLSRADEQFF.

CDR3 region: CASSLEATTINQPQHF. CDR3 DNA sequence: TGTGCCAGCAGCTTAGAAGCGACAACGATCAATCAGCCCCAGCATTTT. The chain couples TRBV7-8 to TRBJ1-5; D is ambiguous. CDR3 length: 16 amino acids. Trimming left V 1 base short and J 3 bases short, with 13 bases between. Germline V lookup: CDR1 SGHVS, CDR2 FQNEAQ.

This sequence joins TRBV11-1 and TRBJ1-4, with TRBD1 identical over 10 bases. Germline V gene lookup returns CDR1 SGHAT and CDR2 FQDESV (reference sequence). With 5 bases clipped from V and 13 bases from J, the junction kept 25 bases outside the gene matches. The CDR3 has 19 amino acids. The CDR3 reads CASSPPRGTGAKVDGRLFF. The CDR3 nucleotides read TGTGCCAGCAGCCCCCCCCGGGGGACAGGGGCCAAGGTAGACGGCAGACTGTTTTTT.

CDR3 region: CASSGSPDLYEQYF. DNA for the CDR3: TGTGCCAGCAGCGGATCTCCTGACCTTTACGAGCAGTACTTC. The chain joins TRBV28 to TRBJ2-7; no firm D call. Germline V CDR1 and CDR2: MDHEN, SYDVKM. With 6 bases removed from V and 4 bases from J, the gap between germline ends came to 16 bases. The CDR3 loop spans 14 amino acids.

This clonotype was counted only a few times. The chain combines TRBV6-5 with TRBJ2-2; D is perhaps TRBD1 or TRBD2 (6 bases each). Between the trimmed V and J ends, which lost 2 bases and 5 bases, there was a span of 15 bases. This CDR3 comprises 16 residues. Looked up from germline, CDR1 is MNHEY and CDR2 is SVGAGI. CDR3 region: CASSYEGGDRTGELFF. DNA for the CDR3: TGTGCCAGCAGTTACGAGGGGGGAGACCGGACCGGGGAGCTGTTTTTT.